This T cell receptor beta chain is from a study of blood T cell repertoires in COVID-19. Assay used: immunoSEQ multiplex PCR; TCRdb lists only in-frame clones, some missing. The sample lists about 46,000 clones, roughly four fifths occurring once. The material sequenced was peripheral blood. The clonotype comes from a man aged 55 to 70 with active COVID-19.

Here the CDR3 DNA reads TGTGCCAGCAGCCAATTCAAGGGGGAGACCCAGTACTTC. As protein: CASSQFKGETQYF. The chain is built from TRBV3-1 (or the pseudogene TRBV3-2) and TRBJ2-5, with D possibly TRBD1 on 5 matching bases. The CDR3 runs 13 residues. Trimming left V 2 bases short and J 5 bases short, with 9 bases between. Germline V gene sequence: CDR1 LGHDT, CDR2 YNNKEL (reference sequence).